This TCR beta chain appears in the sequencing data of a study of beta chain features in type 1 diabetes. Study-wide results and limits: Insertions at VDJ junctions were less frequent in type 1 diabetes patients. These patients also deleted more nucleotides at the same junctions.

This clone was counted only a few times. Its antigen remains unidentified. The entirety of the isolated RNA underwent reverse transcription, so expressed TCRB transcripts were sequenced. Sequencing was performed with immunoSEQ multiplex PCR; in TCRdb, only in-frame clones are kept and a portion is missing. The profile shows more than 300,000 clones, around 8% of them singletons. The authors took one heparinised blood draw, averaging approximately 120 mL, from each donor. With 2 bases clipped from V and 5 bases from J, the junction kept 4 bases outside the gene matches. The CDR3 is made up of 14 amino acids. Germline CDR1 and CDR2: SGHTA and FQGNSA.

The specimen sequenced was central memory CD4+ T cells from blood. The J gene is TRBJ2-3, the V gene TRBV7-2; 7 bases are shared with TRBD2. The sequence was collected from a young woman in good health. DNA for the CDR3: TGTGCCAGCAGCTTAACCGGGAGGAGAGATACGCAGTATTTT. Translating it yields CASSLTGRRDTQYF.